This T cell receptor (beta chain) stems from a study of regulatory T cells in long-lasting Graves disease. CDR3 size: 13 residues. Trimming stripped 4 bases from V and 1 base from J, with 7 bases between. Germline CDR1 and CDR2: SNHLY and FYNNEI. Broader study findings: TCR diversity was lower in persistent Graves' patients (versus newly diagnosed ones).

Building the TCR beta libraries relied on iRepertoire HTBI primers, and CDR3 regions underwent Arm-PCR. TCRdb itself ran the multiplex PCR reads through MiXCR, one entry per CDR3 protein. The sample lists roughly 500,000 distinct CDR3 sequences, 20% to 25% occurring once. The time point is: persistent/refractory GD, antithyroid drugs over 5 years with positive TRAb. The TCR library was made from RNA extracted from PBMCs. The sample holds many counts of this clonotype. Its antigen is currently unknown. This chain uses TRBV2 with TRBJ1-1, with unresolved D. The receptor comes from a female donor with Graves disease. The sequenced sample was peripheral blood mononuclear cells (PBMCs), obtained when the disease was refractory, from a patient treated with antithyroid drugs. The DNA for the CDR3 is TGTGCCAGCAGTGGTTTGGGGAACACTGAAGCTTTCTTT. It yields the protein CASSGLGNTEAFF. Full variable domain (outside the CDR3, taken from reference TRBV2 and TRBJ1-1): EPEVTQTPSHQVTQMGQEVILRCVPISNHLYFYWYRQILGQKVEFLVSFYNNEISEKSEIFDDQFSVERPDGSNFTLKIRSTKLEDSAMYFCASSGLGNTEAFFGQGTRLTVV.